These T cell receptor beta chains were read from a single sample in a study of spatial heterogeneity in lung cancer. TCRdb reprocessed the 5' RACE reads with MiXCR, giving one entry per CDR3 protein. The sample has 75,000 to 85,000 distinct CDR3 sequences; 15% to 20% are singletons. The sample here was PBMCs, taken at surgery. The receptors come from a male donor with early-stage non-small cell lung cancer. CDR3s include the opening cysteine and the closing phenylalanine or tryptophan. The D gene is left open where the match is weak. The size of a clone is reported for some rows only, either as once, few or many, or as a class for expanded clones.

cdr3_aa | cdr3_nt | v_call | d_call | j_call | clone_size
CASSLETTTSGYTF | TGCGCCAGCAGCTTGGAGACGACCACGTCGGGCTACACCTTC | TRBV5-1 | - | TRBJ1-2 | -
CASSRHGTLGGMDTQYF | TGTGCCAGCAGCCGGCACGGGACCCTAGGGGGTATGGATACGCAGTATTTT | TRBV3-1 | - | TRBJ2-3 | few
CATSDPDGSGTDTQYF | TGTGCCACCAGTGACCCTGACGGATCAGGCACAGATACGCAGTATTTT | TRBV24-1 | - | TRBJ2-3 | -
CASSLGASVQYF | TGTGCCAGCAGTTTAGGGGCTAGCGTTCAGTACTTC | TRBV12-3/TRBV12-4 | - | TRBJ2-4 | few
CASSYGVEDTQYF | TGTGCCAGCAGTTACGGGGTGGAAGATACGCAGTATTTT | TRBV6-6 | - | TRBJ2-3 | -
CASSTRNLQGAHLQETQYF | TGTGCCAGCAGTACTAGAAACCTACAGGGGGCCCATCTCCAAGAGACCCAGTACTTC | TRBV2 | TRBD1 | TRBJ2-5 | -
CASRRDSLYEQYF | TGCGCCAGCAGACGGGACTCCCTCTACGAGCAGTACTTC | TRBV5-1 | - | TRBJ2-7 | -
CASREGVREQYF | TGTGCCAGCCGAGAAGGAGTGAGGGAGCAGTACTTC | TRBV18 | - | TRBJ2-7 | few
CASSQVGAADTQYF | TGTGCCAGCAGCCAAGTTGGGGCAGCAGATACGCAGTATTTT | TRBV4-2 | - | TRBJ2-3 | -
CASSIGLAIGADTQYF | TGTGCCAGCAGCATCGGACTAGCGATAGGAGCAGATACGCAGTATTTT | TRBV9 | TRBD2 | TRBJ2-3 | many
CASTPPDRAENTEAFF | TGTGCCAGCACCCCCCCGGACCGGGCGGAAAACACTGAAGCTTTCTTT | TRBV5-4 | - | TRBJ1-1 | -
CASSPSTGGTEAFF | TGCGCCAGCAGCCCTTCAACAGGGGGCACTGAAGCTTTCTTT | TRBV4-3 | TRBD1 | TRBJ1-1 | many
CSALVPGVGEQYF | TGCAGTGCTTTAGTCCCAGGGGTGGGGGAGCAGTACTTC | TRBV20-1 | - | TRBJ2-7 | -
CSALFPNQPQHF | TGCAGTGCTCTTTTCCCCAATCAGCCCCAGCATTTT | TRBV20-1 | - | TRBJ1-5 | few
CAIGTGTGNTIYF | TGTGCCATCGGGACAGGGACTGGAAACACCATATATTTT | TRBV10-3 | TRBD1 | TRBJ1-3 | few
CASSPTSGYTNEQFF | TGCGCCAGCAGCCCCACTAGCGGCTACACTAATGAGCAGTTCTTC | TRBV5-1 | TRBD2 | TRBJ2-1 | -
CASRATSGGAYEQFF | TGTGCCAGCAGAGCAACTAGCGGGGGGGCCTATGAGCAGTTCTTC | TRBV6-2/TRBV6-3 | TRBD2 | TRBJ2-1 | once
CASSAMGGSADTQYF | TGTGCCAGCAGTGCCATGGGGGGGAGCGCAGATACGCAGTATTTT | TRBV6-4 | TRBD2 | TRBJ2-3 | -
CSVDMGTEAFF | TGCAGCGTTGATATGGGAACTGAAGCTTTCTTT | TRBV29-1 | - | TRBJ1-1 | many
CASSLTSNHEQFF | TGTGCCAGCAGCCTGACTAGTAATCATGAGCAGTTCTTC | TRBV7-9 | - | TRBJ2-1 | -
CASSPQGANEKLFF | TGTGCCAGCAGTCCACAGGGAGCGAATGAAAAACTGTTTTTT | TRBV7-9 | - | TRBJ1-4 | few
CASSVVGAWGETQYF | TGTGCCAGCAGCGTCGTAGGGGCCTGGGGAGAGACCCAGTACTTC | TRBV9 | - | TRBJ2-5 | -
CAISESGSPPGANVLTF | TGTGCCATCAGTGAGTCGGGGTCCCCCCCTGGGGCCAACGTCCTGACTTTC | TRBV10-3 | - | TRBJ2-6 | -
CSARTGVQGETQYF | TGCAGCGCAAGGACGGGAGTCCAGGGAGAGACCCAGTACTTC | TRBV29-1 | - | TRBJ2-5 | few
CASNAGGSYEQYF | TGTGCCAGCAACGCAGGGGGATCCTACGAGCAGTACTTC | TRBV28 | TRBD1 | TRBJ2-7 | -
CASSRSTWGYSYEQYF | TGTGCCAGCAGTCGCTCGACATGGGGCTACTCCTACGAGCAGTACTTC | TRBV3-1 | - | TRBJ2-7 | few
CASSPPRGDYGYTF | TGTGCCAGCAGCCCTCCCAGGGGGGACTATGGCTACACCTTC | TRBV9 | TRBD1 | TRBJ1-2 | -
CAISDGGADYEQYF | TGTGCCATCAGTGACGGGGGGGCCGACTACGAGCAGTACTTC | TRBV10-3 | TRBD2 | TRBJ2-7 | -
CASSYRGLAKNIQYF | TGTGCCAGCAGCTACCGGGGGCTAGCCAAAAACATTCAGTACTTC | TRBV27 | - | TRBJ2-4 | -
CASSPSGAPTDTQYF | TGTGCCAGCAGCCCTAGCGGGGCCCCCACAGATACGCAGTATTTT | TRBV27 | TRBD2 | TRBJ2-3 | few
CASSLVADRSYEQYF | TGTGCCAGCAGCTTAGTGGCGGACCGATCCTACGAGCAGTACTTC | TRBV7-9 | - | TRBJ2-7 | -
CASSTNILEGFNNEQFF | TGTGCCAGCAGTACCAACATTTTGGAGGGGTTCAACAATGAGCAGTTCTTC | TRBV6-2/TRBV6-3 | - | TRBJ2-1 | -
CASSLAGLAGVSGANVLTF | TGTGCCAGCAGTTTGGCTGGACTAGCGGGAGTATCTGGGGCCAACGTCCTGACTTTC | TRBV28 | TRBD2 | TRBJ2-6 | few
CASSPDLDRVPNEQYF | TGTGCCAGCAGCCCCGACCTGGACAGGGTTCCTAACGAGCAGTACTTC | TRBV9 | TRBD1 | TRBJ2-7 | few
CATSDYGTGRDEQFF | TGTGCCACCAGTGACTACGGGACAGGGAGGGATGAGCAGTTCTTC | TRBV24-1 | TRBD1 | TRBJ2-1 | few
CASSHARAGTSGGGGYNEQFF | TGTGCCAGCAGCCATGCGAGGGCCGGGACTAGCGGGGGAGGAGGCTACAATGAGCAGTTCTTC | TRBV4-2 | TRBD2 | TRBJ2-1 | -
CASSFGWGVANQPQHF | TGTGCCAGCAGTTTTGGATGGGGGGTTGCCAATCAGCCCCAGCATTTT | TRBV5-5 | - | TRBJ1-5 | few
CASSLPGTSGISDEQYF | TGTGCCAGCAGCTTACCCGGGACTAGCGGTATAAGCGACGAGCAGTACTTC | TRBV7-9 | TRBD2 | TRBJ2-7 | few
CASSVGDGLPGNEQFF | TGTGCCAGCAGCGTAGGGGATGGCCTCCCGGGGAATGAGCAGTTCTTC | TRBV9 | - | TRBJ2-1 | -
CASSVGRDTQYF | TGTGCCAGCAGCGTAGGGAGAGATACGCAGTATTTT | TRBV9 | - | TRBJ2-3 | few
CASSLSQGSNEQFF | TGCGCCAGCAGCTTGTCCCAGGGGTCGAATGAGCAGTTCTTC | TRBV5-1 | - | TRBJ2-1 | -
CASSLGGRAQETQYF | TGTGCCAGCAGTTTGGGGGGGAGGGCCCAAGAGACCCAGTACTTC | TRBV28 | TRBD2 | TRBJ2-5 | -
CASFPRDSGNYNEQFF | TGTGCCAGCTTCCCTCGGGATAGCGGGAACTACAATGAGCAGTTCTTC | TRBV28 | TRBD2 | TRBJ2-1 | few